The 15 T cell receptor beta chains listed next were all sequenced from one sample in a study of CD8 T cells in ankylosing spondylitis (dated by TCRdb to about 2017). The research as a whole found: Blood from ankylosing spondylitis patients appeared to be characterized by a TCR beta motif made up of seven or eight highly homologous amino acid variants.

Which antigens these TCRs recognize remains unknown. The library came from 5' RACE. Instrument used: Illumina HiSeq 2500. TCRdb's own reprocessing of the public reads used fastp at Q25 and MiXCR and kept productive beta chains. Rows are combined by CDR3 protein, so each entry shows the most common genes and DNA. Counted in this sample were 350,000 or so distinct CDR3 sequences; around 7.6% of them appeared once. Together, the top ten hold roughly 14% of the sample. The sequencing sample was made of blood, either unsorted or a sorted T cell fraction (not recorded which). Receptor source: a male donor with ankylosing spondylitis.

Only a few counts were recorded for this clonotype. The chain employs TRBV4-2 and TRBJ2-7, with 9 bases lining up with TRBD1. This CDR3 has 15 residues. J was trimmed by 5 bases and V by 0 bases; bases with no gene match: 5. Germline loops: CDR1 LGHNA, CDR2 YNFKEQ. In DNA form, the CDR3 reads TGTGCCAGCAGCCAAGATTTCACAGGGGGCAACGAGCAGTACTTC. Its translation: CASSQDFTGGNEQYF.

The V and J genes are TRBV12-3 or TRBV12-4 and TRBJ2-5, with D possibly TRBD2 on 5 matching bases. The V gene lost 5 bases and the J gene lost 5 bases, with 18 bases spanning the gap. This CDR3 is built from 15 residues. CDR3: CASSRALGGQETQYF. CDR3 bases: TGTGCCAGCAGTCGCGCACTAGGTGGGCAGGAGACCCAGTACTTC.

The rearrangement links TRBV27 to TRBJ2-7, with TRBD2 identical over 8 bases. The length of the CDR3 is 15 residues. The germline V gene encodes CDR1 MNHEY and CDR2 SMNVEV (reference sequence). The V gene end was trimmed by 2 bases and the J gene end by 4 bases; junction bases not matched to a gene: 7. The CDR3: CASSLTGRAGYEQYF. Written as DNA, the CDR3 is TGTGCCAGCAGTTTAACCGGGAGGGCCGGTTACGAGCAGTACTTC.

The V gene is TRBV5-1, the J gene TRBJ2-1; tentative D call: TRBD2 (5 bases). Trimming took off 2 bases at V and 2 bases at J, with 11 bases between the two ends. Looked up from germline, CDR1 is SGHRS and CDR2 is YFSETQ. The CDR3 is 15 amino acids. The CDR3 loop reads CASSFEGVAYNEQFF. DNA for the CDR3: TGCGCCAGCAGCTTCGAGGGAGTGGCCTACAATGAGCAGTTCTTC.

This clonotype was detected many times. In DNA, the CDR3 is TGTGCCATCAGTGAAAGACTAGCTGACACAGATACGCAGTATTTT. Its protein is CAISERLADTDTQYF. V is TRBV10-3 and J is TRBJ2-3; 7 bases line up with TRBD2. Trimming cost V 3 bases and J 2 bases; bases outside gene matches: 5. This CDR3 region has 15 residues. The germline V gene has CDR1 ENHRY and CDR2 SYGVKD.

This clonotype was observed many times. The genes are TRBV7-2 and TRBJ2-7, with D perhaps matching TRBD1 or TRBD2 (7 bases each). Germline assignment: CDR1 SGHTA and CDR2 FQGNSA. The CDR3 totals 16 residues. With 1 base removed from V and 0 bases from J, the gap between germline ends came to 13 bases. The CDR3 bases are TGTGCCAGCAGCTTAGAGGGGGCTAGCGGCTCCTACGAGCAGTACTTC. Amino acid sequence: CASSLEGASGSYEQYF. Together with reference TRBV7-2 and TRBJ2-7, the CDR3 gives the full variable domain: GAGVSQSPSNKVTEKGKDVELRCDPISGHTALYWYRQSLGQGLEFLIYFQGNSAPDKSGLPSDRFSAERTGGSVSTLTIQRTQQEDSAVYLCASSLEGASGSYEQYFGPGTRLTVT.

This clonotype was seen ten or more times. The chain joins TRBV12-5 to TRBJ2-5; D uncertain. The germline V and J ends were trimmed by 4 bases and 1 base, with 7 bases remaining between them. CDR1 and CDR2 (germline): LGHNT, FRNRAP. The CDR3 contains 13 residues. CDR3 protein: CASGSEFQETQYF. CDR3 in DNA: TGTGCTAGTGGTTCGGAGTTCCAAGAGACCCAGTACTTC.

The chain's CDR3 is CAWTLGGAKDEQFF. CDR3 DNA: TGTGCCTGGACCCTCGGAGGGGCTAAGGATGAGCAGTTCTTC. V is TRBV30 and J is TRBJ2-1; TRBD2 is a possible D gene (6 bases). CDR1 is GTSNPN and CDR2 is SVGIG in the germline V gene (reference sequence). The length of the CDR3 is 14 residues. Trimming took off 4 bases at V and 8 bases at J, with 18 bases between the two ends.

Ten or more counts support this clonotype. This chain links TRBV7-2 with TRBJ2-7; 8 bases align to TRBD2. V dropped 3 bases and J dropped 3; count of bases not matched to a gene: 7. Germline V CDR1 and CDR2: SGHTA, FQGNSA. The CDR3 sequence is 15 residues long. CDR3 sequence: CASSFYGRELYEQYF. CDR3 bases: TGTGCCAGCAGCTTTTACGGGAGGGAACTCTACGAGCAGTACTTC.

This clonotype came up a few times. The rearrangement uses TRBV5-1 and TRBJ2-5; possibly TRBD2 for D (5 bases). Germline V gene lookup returns CDR1 SGHRS and CDR2 YFSETQ. V was cut by 0 bases and J by 0 bases, with 15 bases left in between. The CDR3 spans 17 residues. CDR3 sequence (DNA): TGCGCCAGCAGCTTGGGGATTTGGACTGGGAACCAAGAGACCCAGTACTTC. Its protein product is CASSLGIWTGNQETQYF. Drawing the rest from reference TRBV5-1 and TRBJ2-5, the complete variable domain is KAGVTQTPRYLIKTRGQQVTLSCSPISGHRSVSWYQQTPGQGLQFLFEYFSETQRNKGNFPGRFSGRQFSNSRSEMNVSTLELGDSALYLCASSLGIWTGNQETQYFGPGTRLLVL.

This rearrangement joins TRBV14 to TRBJ2-2, with TRBD2 matching 7 bases. This CDR3 has 15 amino acids. The ends lost 2 bases at V and 2 bases at J; junction bases unmatched: 2. Germline V CDR1 and CDR2: SGHDN, FVKESK. CDR3 sequence: CASSQLAANTGELFF. In DNA form, the CDR3 reads TGTGCCAGCAGCCAACTAGCGGCAAACACCGGGGAGCTGTTTTTT. Looking up the rest from reference TRBV14 and TRBJ2-2 gives the full variable domain: EAGVTQFPSHSVIEKGQTVTLRCDPISGHDNLYWYRRVMGKEIKFLLHFVKESKQDESGMPNNRFLAERTGGTYSTLKVQPAELEDSGVYFCASSQLAANTGELFFGEGSRLTVL.

The chain has TRBV10-3 and TRBJ2-2; weak D call: TRBD2 (6 bases). V was pared by 6 bases and J by 2 bases, with 16 bases between. Germline CDR1 reads ENHRY; CDR2 reads SYGVKD. The CDR3 runs to 16 residues. Here the CDR3 DNA reads TGTGCCATCAGCCCGTCTCCGGGAGTAAACACCGGGGAGCTGTTTTTT. Translating it yields CAISPSPGVNTGELFF.

This clonotype was counted between two and nine times. The junction differs from germline at one of its ends, possibly a read error. The chain couples TRBV12-3 or TRBV12-4 to TRBJ1-6; D remains ambiguous. The CDR3 is 12 amino acids. CDR3 DNA sequence: TGTGCCAGCAGACCTAATAACTCACCCCTCCACTTT. Protein sequence: CASRPNNSPLHF.

The rearrangement uses TRBV5-5 and TRBJ1-5; the D is unclear. V was trimmed by 0 bases and J by 6 bases, leaving 16 bases between them. This CDR3 has 16 amino acids. Looked up from germline, CDR1 is SGHKS and CDR2 is YYEKEE (reference sequence). The CDR3 sequence is CASSLGPLVSSQPQHF. CDR3 nucleotide sequence: TGTGCCAGCAGCTTGGGGCCGTTGGTGTCCAGTCAGCCCCAGCATTTT.

This clonotype was picked up a small number of times. The chain links TRBV4-1 to TRBJ2-2, with 8 bases fitting TRBD1. Germline loops: CDR1 MGHRA, CDR2 YSYEKL. The CDR3 is 15 amino acids. The V segment lost 3 bases and the J segment 6 bases; nucleotides outside the gene matches: 6. CDR3 in DNA: TGCGCCAGCAGCCACGGGGACAGGAAGCCCGGGGAGCTGTTTTTT. Amino acids: CASSHGDRKPGELFF.